Listed below are T cell receptor beta chains from one sample, sequenced in a study of T cell changes during pregnancy in multiple sclerosis. Assay used: immunoSEQ multiplex PCR; TCRdb lists only in-frame clones, some missing. The data contain some 43,000 clones, 90% of them seen just once; the ten biggest clones take up about 1.5%. Sequencing used peripheral blood, obtained in the first trimester of pregnancy. These receptor sequences come from a female donor in good health, enrolled as a control in a pregnancy study. CDR3s include the opening cysteine and the closing phenylalanine or tryptophan. A D gene is named only where the DNA matches it firmly. Expanded clones get a size class; other rows say once, few or many, or leave the size out.

j_call cdr3_length clone_size v_call d_call cdr3_aa cdr3_nt
TRBJ2-7 14 NA TRBV28 TRBD1 CASSPRQGAYEQYF TGTGCCAGCAGTCCCCGACAGGGGGCCTACGAGCAGTACTTC
TRBJ2-1 14 NA TRBV11-3 NA CASSSGLAYNEQFF TGTGCCAGCAGCTCGGGACTGGCCTACAATGAGCAGTTCTTC
TRBJ2-3 17 NA TRBV7-2 TRBD2 CASSQGLAGSSTDTQYF TGTGCCAGCAGCCAGGGACTAGCGGGATCTAGCACAGATACGCAGTATTTT
TRBJ2-7 16 once TRBV27 TRBD2 CASTPRVLAGVYEQYF TGTGCCAGCACCCCGAGAGTACTAGCGGGAGTGTACGAGCAGTACTTC
TRBJ1-1 12 NA TRBV7-9 NA CASRRGVTEAFF TGTGCCAGCAGAAGAGGCGTCACTGAAGCTTTCTTT
TRBJ1-1 13 NA TRBV12-5 NA CASGSTVNTEAFF TGTGCTAGTGGTTCGACAGTGAACACTGAAGCTTTCTTT
TRBJ1-4 15 NA TRBV28 NA CASSAPRGGNEKLFF TGTGCCAGCAGCGCCCCTCGGGGGGGTAATGAAAAACTGTTTTTT
TRBJ2-1 13 NA TRBV28 NA CASSLGGAVSQFF TGTGCCAGCAGTCTAGGGGGGGCGGTTTCGCAGTTCTTC
TRBJ2-3 15 NA TRBV6-1 TRBD1 CASSEGGTGTDTQYF TGTGCCAGCAGTGAAGGTGGGACAGGCACAGATACGCAGTATTTT
TRBJ2-2 14 NA TRBV10-2 NA CASEEMAGAEELFF TGCGCCAGTGAGGAGATGGCGGGGGCCGAGGAGCTGTTTTTT
TRBJ1-1 13 NA TRBV5-4 NA CASSLFFSTEAFF TGTGCCAGCAGCTTGTTTTTCAGCACTGAAGCTTTCTTT
TRBJ2-1 16 NA TRBV5-1 TRBD2 CASRKIAGSSYNEQFF TGCGCCAGCAGAAAGATAGCGGGAAGCTCCTACAATGAGCAGTTCTTC
TRBJ2-7 15 NA TRBV19 TRBD2 CASSIPREGAYEQYF TGTGCCAGTAGTATCCCGCGGGAGGGGGCCTACGAGCAGTACTTC
TRBJ2-5 17 once TRBV5-1 TRBD2 CASSPWGSGGPRETQYF TGCGCCAGCAGCCCCTGGGGTAGCGGGGGCCCTCGAGAGACCCAGTACTTC
TRBJ2-7 16 NA TRBV7-2 NA CASSPEGDFPYSEQYF TGTGCCAGCAGCCCCGAAGGGGATTTCCCCTACTCCGAGCAGTACTTC
TRBJ1-6 17 NA TRBV11-1 NA CASSRPARSSYNSPLHF TGTGCCAGCAGCCGACCTGCGAGGAGCTCCTATAATTCACCCCTCCACTTT
TRBJ1-5 15 NA TRBV19 NA CASSTGSARNQPQHF TGTGCCAGTAGTACAGGGTCAGCGCGCAATCAGCCCCAGCATTTT
TRBJ2-5 14 NA TRBV5-4 TRBD2 CASSLGTRRETQYF TGTGCCAGCAGCTTGGGGACTAGGAGAGAGACCCAGTACTTC
TRBJ2-1 16 NA TRBV27 TRBD2 CASSPLLAGGVHEQFF TGTGCCAGCAGTCCTCTCCTAGCGGGAGGCGTGCATGAGCAGTTCTTC
TRBJ2-7 15 NA TRBV4-3 NA CASSQDMGRGHEQYF TGCGCCAGCAGCCAAGATATGGGCAGGGGACACGAGCAGTACTTC
TRBJ1-5 16 NA TRBV7-2 NA CASSLQGYGNNQPQHF TGTGCCAGCAGCTTACAGGGATACGGAAACAATCAGCCCCAGCATTTT
TRBJ2-7 13 NA TRBV2 TRBD1 CASQWTGSYEQYF TGTGCCAGCCAATGGACAGGCTCCTACGAGCAGTACTTC
TRBJ1-2 13 NA TRBV28 NA CASSFRPNYGYTF TGTGCCAGCAGTTTTCGTCCTAACTATGGCTACACCTTC
TRBJ1-1 13 NA TRBV5-1 TRBD1 CASSSGTGTEAFF TGCGCCAGCAGTTCAGGGACAGGCACTGAAGCTTTCTTT
TRBJ1-4 13 NA TRBV18 NA CASTGVEGEKLFF TGTGCCAGCACCGGGGTGGAGGGTGAAAAACTGTTTTTT
TRBJ1-2 15 NA TRBV6-5 TRBD1 CASRRGQGPLYGYTF TGTGCCAGCAGAAGAGGACAGGGCCCTTTGTATGGCTACACCTTC
TRBJ2-7 15 once TRBV7-9 NA CASSLALGQGYEQYF TGTGCCAGCAGCTTAGCGCTTGGTCAGGGATACGAGCAGTACTTC
TRBJ2-1 14 NA TRBV28 TRBD2 CAIESGGALNEQFF TGTGCCATCGAGAGCGGGGGGGCCTTGAATGAGCAGTTCTTC
TRBJ2-1 17 NA TRBV7-8 NA CASSLLVRRARYNEQFF TGTGCCAGCAGCTTATTAGTGCGGAGGGCCAGGTACAATGAGCAGTTCTTC
TRBJ2-2 15 NA TRBV28 NA CASSFLTANTGELFF TGTGCCAGCAGTTTCTTAACTGCGAACACCGGGGAGCTGTTTTTT
TRBJ1-1 14 NA TRBV6-5 NA CATSRSSMNTEAFF TGTGCCACCTCACGGTCCTCGATGAACACTGAAGCTTTCTTT
TRBJ2-3 13 NA TRBV2 TRBD1 CASSGQGTDTQYF TGTGCCAGCAGCGGACAGGGCACAGATACGCAGTATTTT
TRBJ1-4 16 once TRBV19 TRBD1 CASSTGQDATNEKLFF TGTGCCAGTAGTACCGGACAGGATGCAACTAATGAAAAACTGTTTTTT
TRBJ2-5 16 NA TRBV5-6 NA CASSSSMGDFQETQYF TGTGCCAGCAGCTCGTCAATGGGAGACTTCCAAGAGACCCAGTACTTC
TRBJ2-1 18 NA TRBV5-1 TRBD1 CASTKDPTGTGTGDEQFF TGCGCCAGCACCAAAGACCCGACCGGGACAGGGACAGGCGATGAGCAGTTCTTC
TRBJ2-3 17 NA TRBV29-1 TRBD1 CSVEGTPTGASTDTQYF TGCAGCGTTGAGGGGACACCGACAGGGGCCAGCACAGATACGCAGTATTTT
TRBJ2-7 15 NA TRBV6-5 TRBD1 CASSRRTGRSYEQYF TGTGCCAGCAGCCGCCGGACAGGGCGATCCTACGAGCAGTACTTC
TRBJ2-2 16 NA TRBV9 TRBD2 CASGLRGGLNTGELFF TGTGCCAGCGGACTTCGGGGGGGCCTCAACACCGGGGAGCTGTTTTTT
TRBJ2-1 16 NA TRBV7-9 NA CASSLVSLPSYNEQFF TGTGCCAGCAGCTTAGTTAGTCTCCCTTCCTACAATGAGCAGTTCTTC
TRBJ2-7 16 NA TRBV18 TRBD2 CASSPRSGGASYEQYF TGTGCCAGCTCACCCCGAAGCGGGGGAGCGTCCTACGAGCAGTACTTC
TRBJ1-5 18 few TRBV4-1 NA CASSQDMFGGAGNQPQHF TGCGCCAGCAGCCAAGATATGTTCGGGGGGGCCGGGAATCAGCCCCAGCATTTT
TRBJ2-5 14 NA TRBV18 TRBD1 CASSPPTGEETQYF TGTGCCAGCTCACCCCCGACAGGGGAAGAGACCCAGTACTTC